This T cell receptor (beta chain) was identified in a study of PD-L1 blockade in urothelial cancer. The J segment lost 2 bases and the V segment lost 4 bases, leaving 9 bases of the junction unmatched. The CDR3 is 15 residues long. Germline assignment: CDR1 SGHRS and CDR2 YFSETQ. Added to each PCR by spiking were synthetic TCR analog templates. Data came from immunoSEQ multiplex PCR; TCRdb stores just in-frame clones and leaves some out. The profile shows approximately 100,000 clones, 70% to 90% of them singletons. The chain links TRBV5-1 to TRBJ2-7; 7 nucleotides line up with TRBD1. The source was PBMCs, collected around atezolizumab (anti-PD-L1) treatment. This clonotype originated in a man in his fifties or sixties with urothelial cancer. In DNA form, the CDR3 reads TGCGCCAGCAGCAACCGGGACAGAAAGACCTACGAGCAGTACTTC. It is translated as CASSNRDRKTYEQYF.